The T cell receptor beta chain under discussion was sequenced for a study of T cell changes during pregnancy in multiple sclerosis. Looked up from germline, CDR1 is MNHEY and CDR2 is SVGAGI. V dropped 6 bases and J dropped 7; count of bases not matched to a gene: 5. The CDR3 runs to 13 residues. TCRdb keeps only in-frame clones here, not all; method: immunoSEQ multiplex PCR. The sample yields around 96,000 clones, around 93% seen once. The V and J genes are TRBV6-5 and TRBJ2-1; TRBD1 aligns across 8 bases. This clonotype was sampled from a female donor with multiple sclerosis, enrolled in a pregnancy study. The source material was peripheral blood, sampled in the first trimester of pregnancy. CDR3 bases: TGTGCCAGCAGCGGACAGGGCCGGAATGAGCAGTTCTTC. It translates to CASSGQGRNEQFF.